The clone carrying this TCR beta chain was seen just once. Its antigen is as yet unknown. This record comes from a study of cytomegalovirus exposure and HLA in healthy donors. A multiplex PCR was run with 60 Vbeta primers and 13 Jbeta primers. Sequencing was performed with immunoSEQ multiplex PCR; in TCRdb, only in-frame clones are kept and a portion is missing. The sample consists of over 80,000 clones, around 73% of them appearing once. The V gene's germline CDR1 is SNHLY and CDR2 FYNNEI. Deletions cut 8 bases from V and 5 bases from J, with 18 bases between. CDR3 size: 14 residues. Study findings and constraints: With high specificity and sensitivity, the classifier reportedly diagnosed cytomegalovirus status. Apart from CMV serostatus, no immune exposure information was available. In a later analysis, several top co-occurrence clusters appeared linked to parvovirus B19, influenza, CMV and Epstein-Barr virus.

The sequence was obtained from a man aged 35 to 55 in good health and CMV-seronegative. J is TRBJ1-2 and V is TRBV2; TRBD1 might be the D (6 bases). Source material: PBMCs. The CDR3 region is CASVHETGVYGYTF. The CDR3, as DNA: TGTGCCAGCGTGCACGAGACAGGAGTTTATGGCTACACCTTC.